This entry lists 9 T cell receptor beta chains sequenced from one sample in a study of OX40 agonist ivuxolimab in advanced cancers. Sequencing used immunoSEQ multiplex PCR; TCRdb keeps in-frame clones, though not all of them. This sample carries more than 25,000 clones, roughly four fifths of them seen once, and the ten largest clones take approximately 30%. Here the sequenced sample was CD4+ or CD8+ T cells sorted from blood, taken in a trial of the OX40 agonist ivuxolimab. The receptors were sampled from an adult with an advanced solid tumor such as melanoma, head and neck, liver or kidney cancer.

This clone was seen only once. The V and J genes are TRBV6-5 and TRBJ1-1; tentatively, D is TRBD1 (5 bases). V lost 4 bases and J lost 0, with 12 bases in between. The CDR3 length is 15 residues. Per germline, CDR1 MNHEY and CDR2 SVGAGI. CDR3 amino acids: CASSLTVLMNTEAFF. The CDR3 DNA reads as TGTGCCAGCAGTTTGACAGTGCTAATGAACACTGAAGCTTTCTTT.

This chain uses TRBV7-9 with TRBJ1-2, with D maybe TRBD1 (5 bases). In germline, CDR1 is SEHNR, CDR2 FQNEAQ (reference sequence). V lost 1 base and J 4 bases, leaving 10 bases between the germline ends. The CDR3 spans 14 residues. The CDR3 nucleotides read TGTGCCAGCAGCTTAGTGGAGGGGATCTATGGCTACACCTTC. This sequence encodes CASSLVEGIYGYTF.

The CDR3 reads CSVESGLAGDEQFF. The CDR3 nucleotides read TGCAGCGTTGAATCCGGACTAGCCGGCGATGAGCAGTTCTTC. This chain connects TRBV29-1 to TRBJ2-1; TRBD2 aligns across 8 bases. Germline CDR1 and CDR2: SQVTM and ANQGSEA. The CDR3 length is 14 residues. Losses at the gene ends were 2 bases for V and 8 bases for J; bases not matched to a gene: 8.

The DNA of the CDR3 is TGTGCCACCGGGACCAACCTACACGAGCAGTACTTC. Encoded protein: CATGTNLHEQYF. The chain recombines TRBV15 with TRBJ2-7, with D perhaps given as TRBD1 or TRBD2 (5 bases each). The CDR3 runs to 12 residues. Germline CDR1 is LNHNV and CDR2 is YYDKDF (reference sequence). The ends were cut back, 8 bases at V and 5 bases at J, with 13 bases in the middle.

This clone is categorized as medium-sized. The CDR3 coding sequence is TGTGCCTGGCGCGGGGTTAGTAAAGCTTTCTTT. It codes for CAWRGVSKAFF. This sequence joins TRBV30 and TRBJ1-1; D is ambiguous. The CDR3 totals 11 residues. Trimming cost V 5 bases and J 9 bases, with 13 bases left between them. Germline V gene lookup returns CDR1 GTSNPN and CDR2 SVGIG (reference sequence).

The rearrangement uses TRBV25-1 and TRBJ2-7; 8 bases align to TRBD1. Trimming removed 6 bases from V and 3 bases from J; junction bases left unmatched: 7. CDR1 and CDR2 (germline): MGHDK, SYGVNS. The length of the CDR3 is 14 residues. CDR3 region: CASSLTGVGYEQYF. DNA of the CDR3: TGTGCCAGCAGCCTGACAGGGGTAGGCTACGAGCAGTACTTC.

Only one count was recorded for this clone. CDR3 DNA sequence: TGTGCTAGTGGTTTGGCAGTGGGATTTTACAATGAGCAGTTCTTC. Its protein is CASGLAVGFYNEQFF. The chain links TRBV12-5 to TRBJ2-1, with unresolved D. The length of the CDR3 is 15 residues. Germline V lookup: CDR1 LGHNT, CDR2 FRNRAP. Trimming took off 1 base at V and 4 bases at J, with 11 bases between the two ends.

For this clone: This specimen includes other DNA sequences encoding the same CDR3. The rearrangement uses TRBV30 and TRBJ2-5; TRBD1 might be the D (6 bases). There are 15 residues in the CDR3. V was pared by 3 bases and J by 4 bases, with 18 bases between. The germline gives CDR1 GTSNPN, CDR2 SVGIG (reference sequence). CDR3 sequence (DNA): TGTGCCTGGAGCGGACTCTGGGGACACCGAGAGACCCAGTACTTC. It encodes CAWSGLWGHRETQYF.

This clone was recorded a few times. The V and J genes are TRBV20-1 and TRBJ2-2; D is ambiguous. The V gene lost 6 bases and the J gene lost 8 bases, with 10 bases spanning the gap. Germline V gene lookup returns CDR1 DFQATT and CDR2 SNEGSKA (reference sequence). This CDR3 is built from 11 residues. In DNA form, the CDR3 reads TGCAGTGCCCTCCTGACGGGGGAGCTGTTTTTT. This sequence encodes CSALLTGELFF.